This T cell receptor beta chain came from a study of multiple sclerosis patients with progressive multifocal leukoencephalopathy. Study-level points and caveats: Lower normalized Shannon entropy suggested reduced TRB diversity in most PML patients.

This CDR3 is built from 17 residues. CDR1 LGHNT and CDR2 FRNRAP come from the germline V gene. Trimming removed 7 bases from V and 1 base from J, with 22 bases in between. Each PCR contained spiked synthetic TR CDR3 controls spanning every V-J pairing. Sequencing used immunoSEQ multiplex PCR; TCRdb keeps in-frame clones, though not all of them. The table includes 25,000 to 30,000 clones, nearly 90% detected once. Concerning this clone: Its target is unknown.

The time point was: five to six months of natalizumab therapy. This chain joins TRBV12-5 and TRBJ1-1; D is perhaps TRBD1 (6 bases). The sample consisted of PBMCs, taken from a patient treated with natalizumab. This TCR was recovered from a human donor with multiple sclerosis. CDR3 amino acids: CASASVGQGSSNTEAFF. CDR3 nucleotides: TGTGCTAGTGCCTCTGTAGGGCAGGGGTCTTCGAACACTGAAGCTTTCTTT.